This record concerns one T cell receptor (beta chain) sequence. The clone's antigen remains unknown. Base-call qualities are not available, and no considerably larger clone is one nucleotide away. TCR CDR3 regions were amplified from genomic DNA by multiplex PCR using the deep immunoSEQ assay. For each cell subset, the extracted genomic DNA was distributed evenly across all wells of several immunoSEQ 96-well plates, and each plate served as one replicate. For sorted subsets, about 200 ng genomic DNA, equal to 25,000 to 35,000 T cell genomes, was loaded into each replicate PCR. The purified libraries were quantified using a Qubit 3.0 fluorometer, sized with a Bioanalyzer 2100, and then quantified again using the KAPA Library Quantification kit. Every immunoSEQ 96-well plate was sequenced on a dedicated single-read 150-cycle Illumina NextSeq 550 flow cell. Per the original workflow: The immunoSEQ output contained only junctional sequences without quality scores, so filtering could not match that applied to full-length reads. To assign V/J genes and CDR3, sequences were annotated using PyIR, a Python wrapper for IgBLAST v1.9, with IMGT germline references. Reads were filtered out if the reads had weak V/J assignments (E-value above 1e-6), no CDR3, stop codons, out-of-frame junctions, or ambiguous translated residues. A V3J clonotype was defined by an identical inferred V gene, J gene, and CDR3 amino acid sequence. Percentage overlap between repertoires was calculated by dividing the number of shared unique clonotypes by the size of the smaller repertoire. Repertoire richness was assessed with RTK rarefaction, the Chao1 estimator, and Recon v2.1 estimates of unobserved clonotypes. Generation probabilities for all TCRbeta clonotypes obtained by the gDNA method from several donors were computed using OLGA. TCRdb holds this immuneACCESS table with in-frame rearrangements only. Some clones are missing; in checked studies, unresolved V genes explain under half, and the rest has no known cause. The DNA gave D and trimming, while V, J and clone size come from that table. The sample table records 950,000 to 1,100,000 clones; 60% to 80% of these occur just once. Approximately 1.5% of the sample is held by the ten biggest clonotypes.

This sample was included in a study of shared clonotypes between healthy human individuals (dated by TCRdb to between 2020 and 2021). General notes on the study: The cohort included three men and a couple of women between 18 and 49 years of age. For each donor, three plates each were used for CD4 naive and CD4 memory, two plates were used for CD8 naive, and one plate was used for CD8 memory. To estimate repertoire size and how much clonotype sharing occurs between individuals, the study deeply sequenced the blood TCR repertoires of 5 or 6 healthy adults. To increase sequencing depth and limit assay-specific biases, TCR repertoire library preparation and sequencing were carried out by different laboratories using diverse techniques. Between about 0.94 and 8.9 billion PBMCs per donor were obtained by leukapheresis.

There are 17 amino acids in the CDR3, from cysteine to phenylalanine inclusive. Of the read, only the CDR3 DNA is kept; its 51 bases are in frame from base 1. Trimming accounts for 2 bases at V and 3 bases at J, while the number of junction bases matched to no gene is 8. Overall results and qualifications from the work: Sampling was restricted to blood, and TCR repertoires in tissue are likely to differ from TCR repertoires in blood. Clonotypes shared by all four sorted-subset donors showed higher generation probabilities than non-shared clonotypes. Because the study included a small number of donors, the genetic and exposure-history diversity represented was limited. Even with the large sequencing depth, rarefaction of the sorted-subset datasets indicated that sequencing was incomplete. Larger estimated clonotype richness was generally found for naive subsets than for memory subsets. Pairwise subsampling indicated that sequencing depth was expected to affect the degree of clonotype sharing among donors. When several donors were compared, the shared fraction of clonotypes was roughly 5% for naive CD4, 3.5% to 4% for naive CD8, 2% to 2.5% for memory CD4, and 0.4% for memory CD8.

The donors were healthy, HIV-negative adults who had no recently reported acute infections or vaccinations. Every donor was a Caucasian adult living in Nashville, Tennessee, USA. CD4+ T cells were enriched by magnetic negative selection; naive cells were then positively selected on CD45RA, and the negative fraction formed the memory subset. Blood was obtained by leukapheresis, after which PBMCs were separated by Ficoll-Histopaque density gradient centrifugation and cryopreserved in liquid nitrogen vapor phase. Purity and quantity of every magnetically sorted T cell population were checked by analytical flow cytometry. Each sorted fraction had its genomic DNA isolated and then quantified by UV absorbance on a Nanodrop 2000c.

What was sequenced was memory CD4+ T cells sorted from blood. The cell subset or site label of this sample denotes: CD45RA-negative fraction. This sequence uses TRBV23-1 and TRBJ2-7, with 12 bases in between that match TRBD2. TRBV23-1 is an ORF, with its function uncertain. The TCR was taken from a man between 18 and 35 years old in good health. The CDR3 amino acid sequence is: CASSQKVTSGGSYEQYF. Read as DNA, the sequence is TGCGCCAGCAGTCAAAAGGTTACTAGCGGGGGGAGCTACGAGCAGTACTTC.